These 14 T cell receptor beta chains came from one sample sequenced in a study of T cells expressing NK-cell markers. TCRdb reworked the 5' RACE reads into one entry per CDR3 protein, no DNA. The listing contains approximately 460,000 distinct CDR3 sequences. The material sequenced was blood T cells: a sorted CD56 or NKG2C T cell subset, CD4+ or CD8+ T cells, or bulk PBMC T cells (not recorded which). The source is a woman aged 18 to 75 in good health.

This sequence joins TRBV20-1 and TRBJ2-1. The CDR3 has 16 residues. CDR1 is DFQATT, CDR2 SNEGSKA, per germline (reference sequence). The CDR3 is CSATGSTDALYNEQFF.

The rearrangement joins TRBV5-6 to TRBJ2-2; the D gene TCRdb calls, TRBD2, cannot be checked with no DNA. The germline gives CDR1 SGHDT, CDR2 YYEEEE. CDR3 length equals 14 residues. The CDR3 region is CASNLRVGTGELFF.

The genes are TRBV7-2 and TRBJ2-7; TCRdb's D gene call, TRBD1, goes unchecked for lack of DNA. Germline-derived CDR1 and CDR2 are SGHTA and FQGNSA. This CDR3 region has 15 residues. The CDR3 reads CASSLRGGTAYEQYF.

The V gene is TRBV6-5, the J gene TRBJ2-5; absent DNA, TCRdb's TRBD1 call cannot be checked. This CDR3 comprises 17 residues. Germline assignment: CDR1 MNHEY and CDR2 SVGAGI. The CDR3 loop reads CASSYSWDRVGGETQYF.

V gene TRBV5-1 combines with J gene TRBJ2-5; TCRdb lists TRBD1, though no DNA is available to test this call. The CDR3 covers 13 residues. Looked up from germline, CDR1 is SGHRS and CDR2 is YFSETQ. CDR3 in amino acids: CASIGQGQETQYF.

V gene TRBV20-1 combines with J gene TRBJ2-1. There are 11 residues in the CDR3. Germline loops: CDR1 DFQATT, CDR2 SNEGSKA (reference sequence). The CDR3 protein is CSASGYNEQFF.

The genes are TRBV29-1 and TRBJ2-5; TCRdb outputs TRBD1, but without DNA this stays unchecked. The CDR3 has 12 amino acids. Germline V gene data show CDR1 as SQVTM and CDR2 as ANQGSEA. The CDR3 reads CSASGGTETQYF. Combining the CDR3 with reference TRBV29-1 and TRBJ2-5 gives the whole variable domain SAVISQKPSRDICQRGTSLTIQCQVDSQVTMMFWYRQQPGQSLTLIATANQGSEATYESGFVIDKFPISRPNLTFSTLTVSNMSPEDSSIYLCSASGGTETQYFGPGTRLLVL.

The rearrangement links TRBV29-1 to TRBJ1-3. The CDR3 has 14 amino acids. Looked up from germline, CDR1 is SQVTM and CDR2 is ANQGSEA. CDR3 sequence reads: CSVADQVQGNTIYF.

This chain joins TRBV20-1 and TRBJ1-6; TCRdb indicates TRBD1, and absent DNA this call remains unverified. The CDR3 extends over 15 amino acids. The germline gives CDR1 DFQATT, CDR2 SNEGSKA (reference sequence). The CDR3 region is CSARDAQAGGSPLHF.

The chain couples TRBV6-5 to TRBJ2-3. CDR3 length equals 17 residues. CDR1 is MNHEY and CDR2 is SVGAGI in the germline V gene. CDR3 sequence reads: CASSYSVASWGTDTQYF.

V gene TRBV29-1 combines with J gene TRBJ2-4; as DNA is missing, the TRBD1 call by TCRdb cannot be tested. Germline V gene sequence: CDR1 SQVTM, CDR2 ANQGSEA. The CDR3 covers 15 residues. The CDR3 loop reads CSARDSAAGKNIQYF.

Here the CDR3 reads CASSQGDRSQYF. The gene calls are TRBV3-1 and TRBJ2-3. The CDR3 extends over 12 amino acids. Germline V CDR1 and CDR2: LGHDT, YNNKEL (reference sequence).

The rearrangement uses TRBV30 and TRBJ2-7; no DNA is available, so the TRBD2 call from TCRdb remains unchecked. Looked up from germline, CDR1 is GTSNPN and CDR2 is SVGIG (reference sequence). This CDR3 region has 13 residues. The CDR3 region is CAWSVGGSREQYF.

CDR3 protein: CASGKGRADTQYF. The chain recombines TRBV6-1 with TRBJ2-3; TCRdb names TRBD2, which stays unverified in the absence of DNA. CDR1 and CDR2 from the germline V gene are MNHNS and SASEGT. This CDR3 has 13 amino acids.